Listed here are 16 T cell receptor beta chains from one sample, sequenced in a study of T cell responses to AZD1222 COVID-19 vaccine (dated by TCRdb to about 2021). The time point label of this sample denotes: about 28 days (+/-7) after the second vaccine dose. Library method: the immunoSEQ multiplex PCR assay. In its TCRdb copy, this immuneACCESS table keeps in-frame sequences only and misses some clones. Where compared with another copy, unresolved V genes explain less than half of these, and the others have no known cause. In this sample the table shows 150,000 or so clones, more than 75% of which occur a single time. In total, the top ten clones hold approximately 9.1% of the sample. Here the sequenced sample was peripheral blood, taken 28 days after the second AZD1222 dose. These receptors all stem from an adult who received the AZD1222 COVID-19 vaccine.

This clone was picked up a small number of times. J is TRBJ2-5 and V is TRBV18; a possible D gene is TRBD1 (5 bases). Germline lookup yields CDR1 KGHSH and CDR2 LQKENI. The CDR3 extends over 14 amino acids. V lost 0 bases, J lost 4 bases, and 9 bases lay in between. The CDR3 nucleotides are TGTGCCAGCTCACCACCGCAGGGCCCAGAGACCCAGTACTTC. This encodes CASSPPQGPETQYF. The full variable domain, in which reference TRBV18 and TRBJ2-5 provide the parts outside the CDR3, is NAGVMQNPRHLVRRRGQEARLRCSPMKGHSHVYWYRQLPEEGLKFMVYLQKENIIDESGMPKERFSAEFPKEGPSILRIQQVVRGDSAAYFCASSPPQGPETQYFGPGTRLLVL.

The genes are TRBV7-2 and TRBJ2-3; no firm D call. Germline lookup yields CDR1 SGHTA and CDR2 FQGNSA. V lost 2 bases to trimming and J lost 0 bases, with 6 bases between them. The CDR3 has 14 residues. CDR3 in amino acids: CASSLQPSTDTQYF. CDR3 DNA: TGTGCCAGCAGCTTACAGCCTAGCACAGATACGCAGTATTTT.

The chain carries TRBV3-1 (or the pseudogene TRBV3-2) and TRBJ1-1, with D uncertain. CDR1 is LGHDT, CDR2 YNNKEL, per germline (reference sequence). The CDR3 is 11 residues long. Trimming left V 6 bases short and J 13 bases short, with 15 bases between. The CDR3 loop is CASSRQRLVFF. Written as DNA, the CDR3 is TGTGCCAGCAGTCGCCAACGGTTGGTTTTCTTT.

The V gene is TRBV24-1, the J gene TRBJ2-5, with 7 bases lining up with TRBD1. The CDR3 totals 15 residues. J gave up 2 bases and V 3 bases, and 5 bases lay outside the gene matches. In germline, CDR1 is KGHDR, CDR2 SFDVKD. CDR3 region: CATSDRGQPQETQYF. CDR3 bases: TGTGCCACCAGTGATCGGGGACAGCCTCAAGAGACCCAGTACTTC.

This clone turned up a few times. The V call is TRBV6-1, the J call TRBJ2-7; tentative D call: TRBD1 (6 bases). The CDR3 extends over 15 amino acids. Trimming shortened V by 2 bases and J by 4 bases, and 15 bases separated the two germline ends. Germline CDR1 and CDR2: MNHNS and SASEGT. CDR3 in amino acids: CASSETGFFPYEQYF. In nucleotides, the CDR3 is TGTGCCAGCAGTGAAACAGGGTTTTTCCCTTACGAGCAGTACTTC.

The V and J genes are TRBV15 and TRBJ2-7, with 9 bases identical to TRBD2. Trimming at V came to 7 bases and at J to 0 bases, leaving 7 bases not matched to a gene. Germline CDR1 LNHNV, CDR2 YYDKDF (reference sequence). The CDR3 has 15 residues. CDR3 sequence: CATNSGSSGSYEQYF. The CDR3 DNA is TGTGCCACCAATAGCGGGAGCTCCGGCTCCTACGAGCAGTACTTC.

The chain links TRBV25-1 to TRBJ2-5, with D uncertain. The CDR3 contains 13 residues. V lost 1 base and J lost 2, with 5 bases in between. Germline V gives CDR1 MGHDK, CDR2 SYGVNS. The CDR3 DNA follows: TGTGCCAGCAGTGAATGGGGACAAGAGACCCAGTACTTC. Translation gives CASSEWGQETQYF.

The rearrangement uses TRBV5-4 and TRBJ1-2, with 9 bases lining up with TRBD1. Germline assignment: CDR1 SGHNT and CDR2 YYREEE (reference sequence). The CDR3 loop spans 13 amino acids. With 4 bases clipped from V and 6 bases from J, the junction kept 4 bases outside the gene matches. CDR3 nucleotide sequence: TGTGCCAGCAGCAAACAGGGGGCCCATGGCTACACCTTC. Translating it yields CASSKQGAHGYTF.

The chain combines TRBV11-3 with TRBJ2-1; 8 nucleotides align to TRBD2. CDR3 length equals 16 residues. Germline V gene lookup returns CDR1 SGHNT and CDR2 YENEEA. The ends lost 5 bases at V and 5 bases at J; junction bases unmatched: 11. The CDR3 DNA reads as TGTGCCAGCAGCACCGGGACTAGAGTGGGTGACAATGAGCAGTTCTTC. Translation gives CASSTGTRVGDNEQFF.

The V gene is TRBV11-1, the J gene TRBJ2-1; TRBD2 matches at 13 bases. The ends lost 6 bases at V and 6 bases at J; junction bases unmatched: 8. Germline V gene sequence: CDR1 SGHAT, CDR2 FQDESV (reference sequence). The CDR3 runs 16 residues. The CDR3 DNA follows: TGTGCCAGCAGACCAACTAGCGGGAGGGCCGTCAATGAGCAGTTCTTC. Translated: CASRPTSGRAVNEQFF.

This chain's CDR3 is CASSQNTGTSGRADTQYF. Written as DNA, the CDR3 is TGCGCCAGCAGCCAAAATACCGGGACTAGCGGGAGGGCAGATACGCAGTATTTT. The rearrangement links TRBV4-3 to TRBJ2-3, with TRBD2 matching over 16 bases. V shed 2 bases, J shed 4 bases, and the junction held 6 bases outside the gene matches. This CDR3 region has 18 residues. From germline, CDR1 is LGHNA and CDR2 YSLEER.

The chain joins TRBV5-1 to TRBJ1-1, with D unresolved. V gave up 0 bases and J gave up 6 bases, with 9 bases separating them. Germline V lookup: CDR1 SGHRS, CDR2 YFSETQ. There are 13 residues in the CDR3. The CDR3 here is CASSLEGYSEAFF. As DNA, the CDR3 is TGCGCCAGCAGCTTGGAAGGGTATTCTGAAGCTTTCTTT.

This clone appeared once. CDR3: CASSQGTGFGNTIYF. Here the CDR3 DNA reads TGTGCCAGCAGCCAGGGGACAGGCTTCGGAAACACCATATATTTT. V is TRBV3-1 (or the pseudogene TRBV3-2) and J is TRBJ1-3; TRBD1 matches at 8 bases. CDR3 length: 15 residues. With 3 bases clipped from V and 4 bases from J, the junction kept 5 bases outside the gene matches. Germline V gene lookup returns CDR1 LGHDT and CDR2 YNNKEL (reference sequence).

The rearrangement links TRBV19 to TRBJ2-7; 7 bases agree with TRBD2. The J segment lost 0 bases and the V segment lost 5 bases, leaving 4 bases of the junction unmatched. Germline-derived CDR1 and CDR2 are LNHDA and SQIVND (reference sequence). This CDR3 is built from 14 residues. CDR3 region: CASSEGRDSYEQYF. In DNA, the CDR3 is TGTGCCAGTAGTGAGGGGAGGGACTCCTACGAGCAGTACTTC.

The CDR3 sequence is CASSPRTGDTGELFF. DNA of the CDR3: TGTGCCAGCAGCCCTCGAACTGGTGACACCGGGGAGCTGTTTTTT. This chain links TRBV4-2 with TRBJ2-2; D gene unclear. Between the trimmed V and J ends, which lost 4 bases and 3 bases, there was a span of 12 bases. CDR3 length: 15 residues. The V gene's germline CDR1 is LGHNA and CDR2 YNFKEQ.

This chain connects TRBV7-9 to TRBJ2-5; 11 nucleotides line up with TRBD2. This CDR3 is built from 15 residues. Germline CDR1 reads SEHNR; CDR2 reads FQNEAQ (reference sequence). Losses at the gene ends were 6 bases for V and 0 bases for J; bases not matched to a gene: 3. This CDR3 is CASRTSGTHQETQYF. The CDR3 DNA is TGTGCCAGCAGGACTAGCGGGACTCACCAAGAGACCCAGTACTTC. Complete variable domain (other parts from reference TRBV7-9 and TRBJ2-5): DTGVSQNPRHKITKRGQNVTFRCDPISEHNRLYWYRQTLGQGPEFLTYFQNEAQLEKSRLLSDRFSAERPKGSFSTLEIQRTEQGDSAMYLCASRTSGTHQETQYFGPGTRLLVL.